The next 10 T cell receptor beta chains were all read from a single sample in a study of blood T cells in healthy people across ages (dated by TCRdb to about 2015). Libraries were prepared through 5' RACE. A second about 7 to 12 cycle PCR used a sample-barcoded 5' primer and a J-beta primer mix. TCRdb reworked the public reads: Q25 trimming with fastp, MiXCR clone assembly, productive beta chains retained. Duplicate CDR3 protein sequences are folded into a single record with the most common DNA and genes. The sample contains 1,800,000 or so distinct CDR3 sequences, roughly two fifths of them found a single time. The ten largest clones capture under 25% of the sample. The sample consisted of blood. The receptors here all came from a human donor in good health.

The rearrangement uses TRBV12-3 or TRBV12-4 and TRBJ2-1; D unclear. V lost 5 bases and J lost 8, with 13 bases in between. The CDR3 extends over 13 amino acids. The CDR3 sequence is CASSPLWVDEQFF. The CDR3 DNA is TGTGCCAGCAGTCCCCTCTGGGTCGATGAGCAGTTCTTC.

V usage is TRBV4-3 and J usage is TRBJ1-2; perhaps TRBD1 as D (6 bases). The CDR3 contains 18 residues. The V end lost 0 bases, the J end lost 5 bases, and 22 bases lay between the germline ends. Per the germline V gene, CDR1 is LGHNA and CDR2 is YSLEER. For the CDR3, the DNA is TGCGCCAGCAGCCAAGATGAAGAGGTAGGACAGACGCTATATGGCTACACCTTC. Amino acid sequence: CASSQDEEVGQTLYGYTF.

In the case of this clonotype: The junction departs from germline at one end; a sequencing error may be responsible. The chain combines TRBV6-6 with TRBJ2-4, with TRBD1 matching 10 bases. Judging by the DNA end, TRBJ2-7 fits better; the J call may be wrong. CDR3 length: 16 amino acids. Per germline, CDR1 MNHNY and CDR2 SVGAGI (reference sequence). DNA of the CDR3: TGTGCCGGCAGTTCCGCCCCCGGACAGGGGGACTACGAGCAGTACTTC. Amino acid sequence: CAGSSAPGQGDYEQYF.

This clonotype was recorded a few times. V gene TRBV7-9 combines with J gene TRBJ2-5; tentatively, D is TRBD2 (6 bases). The germline V and J ends were trimmed by 5 bases and 5 bases, with 21 bases remaining between them. The germline gives CDR1 SEHNR, CDR2 FQNEAQ (reference sequence). The length of the CDR3 is 16 residues. The CDR3 DNA is TGTGCCAGCAGCCCTCCCGGGACTCCAGCCGACGAGACCCAGTACTTC. Protein product: CASSPPGTPADETQYF. The full variable domain, completed using reference TRBV7-9 and TRBJ2-5, is DTGVSQNPRHKITKRGQNVTFRCDPISEHNRLYWYRQTLGQGPEFLTYFQNEAQLEKSRLLSDRFSAERPKGSFSTLEIQRTEQGDSAMYLCASSPPGTPADETQYFGPGTRLLVL.

The genes are TRBV15 and TRBJ1-5; TRBD1 is a possible D gene (6 bases). Deletions cut 1 base from V and 1 base from J, with 8 bases between. CDR3 size: 15 residues. CDR1 and CDR2 (germline): LNHNV, YYDKDF (reference sequence). CDR3 DNA sequence: TGTGCCACCAGCAGAGCGAGGGGGAGCAATCAGCCCCAGCATTTT. It encodes CATSRARGSNQPQHF.

The J gene is TRBJ2-5, the V gene TRBV5-5; 8 nucleotides match TRBD1. The V gene's germline CDR1 is SGHKS and CDR2 YYEKEE (reference sequence). V shed 5 bases and J 5 bases; nucleotides not matched to a gene: 8. This CDR3 has 14 amino acids. The CDR3 sequence: CASRMDRVRETQYF. The CDR3 DNA follows: TGTGCCAGCAGGATGGACAGGGTCAGGGAGACCCAGTACTTC. Together with reference TRBV5-5 and TRBJ2-5, the CDR3 gives the full variable domain: DAGVTQSPTHLIKTRGQQVTLRCSPISGHKSVSWYQQVLGQGPQFIFQYYEKEERGRGNFPDRFSARQFPNYSSELNVNALLLGDSALYLCASRMDRVRETQYFGPGTRLLVL.

The V gene is TRBV20-1, the J gene TRBJ2-5, with 11 bases identical to TRBD2. The V segment lost 5 bases and the J segment 11 bases; nucleotides outside the gene matches: 16. The germline V gene encodes CDR1 DFQATT and CDR2 SNEGSKA (reference sequence). The CDR3 has 15 residues. In nucleotides, the CDR3 is TGCAGTGCTCGGCCCTCTAGCGGGGGGAGCAATGAGCAGTACTTC. This codes for CSARPSSGGSNEQYF.

This clonotype came up a few times. The junction shows a germline mismatch at one end, possibly a read error. The chain employs TRBV7-9 and TRBJ1-2; the D gene is possibly TRBD1 (6 bases). Germline lookup yields CDR1 SEHNR and CDR2 FQNEAQ (reference sequence). The CDR3 extends over 16 amino acids. As DNA, the CDR3 is TGTGCCGGCAGCTCGGGGGCAGGGGAAGGCGTCTATGGCTACACCTTC. Translating it yields CAGSSGAGEGVYGYTF.

A few counts support this clonotype. The chain uses TRBV9 and TRBJ2-1, with D perhaps matching TRBD1 (5 bases). The length of the CDR3 is 15 residues. CDR1 is SGDLS and CDR2 is YYNGEE in the germline V gene. The V end lost 0 bases, the J end lost 1 base, and 8 bases lay between the germline ends. The CDR3 DNA sequence: TGTGCCAGCAGCGTAGTGGGGCAGTCCTACAATGAGCAGTTCTTC. Translating it yields CASSVVGQSYNEQFF.

This clonotype was seen at least ten times. The chain carries TRBV15 and TRBJ2-6, with TRBD1 as a possible D gene (6 bases). The CDR3 is 16 amino acids. With 0 bases removed from V and 0 bases from J, the gap between germline ends came to 6 bases. The germline V gene has CDR1 LNHNV and CDR2 YYDKDF (reference sequence). This CDR3 is CATSRDRGSGANVLTF. The CDR3 DNA sequence: TGTGCCACCAGCAGAGACAGGGGCTCTGGGGCCAACGTCCTGACTTTC.